Listed here are 18 T cell receptor beta chains from one sample, sequenced in a study of early T cells in non-severe SARS-CoV-2 infection. One entry per CDR3 protein results from TCRdb running MiXCR on the 5' RACE reads. Among over 55,000 distinct CDR3 sequences, 12% were seen once, and the ten largest hold around 1.3%. Sequencing input: whole blood. Receptors originate from an adult who was a healthcare worker with PCR-confirmed SARS-CoV-2 infection or an uninfected control (not recorded which).

This clonotype was observed at least ten times. The V call is TRBV19, the J call TRBJ1-2, with D possibly TRBD1 on 5 matching bases. Trimming shortened V by 0 bases and J by 7 bases, and 9 bases separated the two germline ends. This CDR3 is 13 amino acids long. Germline values: CDR1 LNHDA, CDR2 SQIVND (reference sequence). The CDR3 protein is CASSIEGLLGYTF. The CDR3 DNA reads TGTGCCAGTAGTATAGAGGGACTGCTTGGCTACACCTTC.

The CDR3 protein is CASSQDPGEAFF. The DNA of the CDR3 is TGCGCCAGCAGCCAAGATCCGGGTGAAGCTTTCTTT. V usage is TRBV4-3 and J usage is TRBJ1-1; unclear D gene. Germline CDR1 and CDR2: LGHNA and YSLEER. CDR3 length: 12 amino acids. Trimming shortened V by 0 bases and J by 7 bases, and 6 bases separated the two germline ends.

This clonotype was counted many times. In nucleotides, the CDR3 is TGTGCCAGCAGAAAGACGGAGACCTCCTACGAGCAGTACTTC. The encoded protein is CASRKTETSYEQYF. V is TRBV12-3 or TRBV12-4 and J is TRBJ2-7; no definite D call. The CDR3 loop spans 14 amino acids. V was shortened by 6 bases and J by 0 bases, with 12 bases between the two germline ends.

This clonotype was observed at least ten times. This chain uses TRBV28 with TRBJ2-7, with a weak D call TRBD2 (5 bases). Looked up from germline, CDR1 is MDHEN and CDR2 is SYDVKM. The CDR3 contains 13 residues. V lost 7 bases and J lost 1, with 11 bases in between. The CDR3 coding sequence is TGTGCCAGCACCTCGAGGGAATCCTACGAGCAGTACTTC. It encodes CASTSRESYEQYF.

This clonotype was picked up many times. The chain combines TRBV28 with TRBJ2-1; TRBD1 or TRBD2 may be the D gene (5 bases each). With 11 bases removed from V and 8 bases from J, the gap between germline ends came to 13 bases. The CDR3 totals 11 residues. CDR1 MDHEN and CDR2 SYDVKM come from the germline V gene. The CDR3 here is CASFEGYEQFF. As DNA, the CDR3 is TGTGCCTCCTTTGAGGGGTATGAGCAGTTCTTC.

This clonotype turned up a few times. The chain uses TRBV29-1 and TRBJ1-1; D call uncertain. Trimming shortened V by 7 bases and J by 6 bases, and 12 bases separated the two germline ends. The CDR3 consists of 11 residues. CDR1 SQVTM and CDR2 ANQGSEA come from the germline V gene. Here the CDR3 reads CSGEGLAEAFF. CDR3 coding DNA: TGCAGCGGGGAGGGCCTGGCTGAAGCTTTCTTT.

This clonotype was found many times. The chain combines TRBV4-2 with TRBJ2-3; 7 bases map to TRBD2. Germline CDR1 reads LGHNA; CDR2 reads YNFKEQ. V shed 7 bases and J 4 bases; nucleotides not matched to a gene: 11. CDR3 size: 15 residues. The CDR3 DNA follows: TGTGCCAGCACCGGGGCGGCTAGCGGTCCAGATACGCAGTATTTT. Residues: CASTGAASGPDTQYF.

This clonotype was detected many times. The chain uses TRBV29-1 and TRBJ2-7, with D unresolved. The CDR3 runs 11 residues. Trimming stripped 4 bases from V and 6 bases from J, with 10 bases between. Germline values: CDR1 SQVTM, CDR2 ANQGSEA. The DNA for the CDR3 is TGCAGCGTTGGTGACACCCTCGAGCAGTACTTC. Protein sequence: CSVGDTLEQYF.

In this sample, this clonotype turned up many times. J is TRBJ2-6 and V is TRBV28; 9 positions agree with TRBD2. Germline V gene sequence: CDR1 MDHEN, CDR2 SYDVKM. V gave up 3 bases and J gave up 0 bases; unmatched junction bases: 6. This CDR3 comprises 18 residues. The CDR3 spells CASSFGLAGSSGANVLTF. CDR3 nucleotides: TGTGCCAGCAGTTTCGGGCTAGCGGGGTCCTCTGGGGCCAACGTCCTGACTTTC.

This clonotype was observed at least ten times. The chain has TRBV28 and TRBJ1-5; D is unresolved. The ends were cut back, 8 bases at V and 7 bases at J, with 3 bases in the middle. This CDR3 has 9 amino acids. CDR1 and CDR2 from the germline V gene are MDHEN and SYDVKM. The CDR3 loop reads CASGQPQHF. CDR3 DNA: TGTGCCAGCGGGCAGCCCCAGCATTTT.

In this sample, this clonotype turned up many times. The V gene is TRBV11-2, the J gene TRBJ2-1, with D perhaps TRBD1 or TRBD2 (6 bases each). Trimming shortened V by 4 bases and J by 0 bases, and 25 bases separated the two germline ends. The germline gives CDR1 SGHAT, CDR2 FQNNGV. The CDR3 consists of 20 residues. Here the CDR3 reads CASSSLQGGRHMSSYNEQFF. For the CDR3, the DNA is TGTGCCAGCAGCTCACTCCAAGGGGGGCGACACATGAGCTCCTACAATGAGCAGTTCTTC.

This clonotype was seen at least ten times. The chain links TRBV24-1 to TRBJ2-2, with TRBD1 identical over 7 bases. Looked up from germline, CDR1 is KGHDR and CDR2 is SFDVKD. The CDR3 is 14 amino acids. The junction had 7 bases not matched to a gene; V was cut back by 8 bases and J by 5 bases. In nucleotides, the CDR3 is TGTGCCACCACTGGCACAGGGGATACCGGGGAGCTGTTTTTT. Protein: CATTGTGDTGELFF.

This clonotype was seen at least ten times. This chain uses TRBV7-2 with TRBJ1-3, with D possibly matching TRBD1 (6 bases). Trimming pared 5 bases from V and 0 bases from J, leaving 11 bases between. This CDR3 spans 15 amino acids. The germline V gene encodes CDR1 SGHTA and CDR2 FQGNSA. CDR3 loop: CASSPDRFSGNTIYF. In DNA, the CDR3 is TGTGCCAGCAGCCCCGACAGGTTCTCTGGAAACACCATATATTTT.

This clonotype occurred many times. The J gene is TRBJ2-1, the V gene TRBV11-2, with D perhaps matching TRBD1 or TRBD2 (5 bases each). V lost 0 bases and J 3 bases, leaving 12 bases between the germline ends. Germline V gene data show CDR1 as SGHAT and CDR2 as FQNNGV. The CDR3 length is 16 residues. DNA of the CDR3: TGTGCCAGCAGCTTAGAGGGGGAGAGGGACTACAATGAGCAGTTCTTC. It yields the protein CASSLEGERDYNEQFF. Combining the CDR3 with reference TRBV11-2 and TRBJ2-1 gives the whole variable domain EAGVAQSPRYKIIEKRQSVAFWCNPISGHATLYWYQQILGQGPKLLIQFQNNGVVDDSQLPKDRFSAERLKGVDSTLKIQPAKLEDSAVYLCASSLEGERDYNEQFFGPGTRLTVL.

This clonotype has ten or more counts. This chain links TRBV9 with TRBJ2-5, with 9 bases identical to TRBD2. Unmatched junction bases numbered 0, after V lost 1 base and J lost 5 bases. The CDR3 has 13 residues. Germline V gives CDR1 SGDLS, CDR2 YYNGEE. CDR3 residues: CASSVTSGETQYF. CDR3 DNA: TGTGCCAGCAGCGTAACTAGCGGGGAGACCCAGTACTTC.

The table lists this clonotype with a few counts. The chain recombines TRBV6-6 with TRBJ2-3, with D perhaps given as TRBD1 or TRBD2 (5 bases each). Germline assignment: CDR1 MNHNY and CDR2 SVGAGI (reference sequence). V gave up 6 bases and J gave up 2 bases, with 12 bases separating them. This CDR3 has 14 amino acids. The CDR3 bases are TGTGCCAGCAGACCTGGGGGAGACACAGATACGCAGTATTTT. This codes for CASRPGGDTDTQYF.

This clonotype was seen ten or more times. The chain joins TRBV14 to TRBJ2-4; D is ambiguous. V was clipped by 1 base and J by 1 base, with 11 bases between them. CDR3 length: 16 amino acids. Germline loops: CDR1 SGHDN, CDR2 FVKESK. The CDR3 reads CASSQGSLLAKNIQYF. In DNA form, the CDR3 reads TGTGCCAGCAGCCAAGGGTCCCTACTCGCCAAAAACATTCAGTACTTC.

This clonotype was picked up a small number of times. V usage is TRBV29-1 and J usage is TRBJ1-2; the match to TRBD1 covers 7 bases. Germline trimming cut 7 bases from V and 8 bases from J; bases unmatched to any gene: 13. CDR1 and CDR2 from the germline V gene are SQVTM and ANQGSEA. There are 13 residues in the CDR3. The DNA for the CDR3 is TGCAGCGCCACAGGGGACTATGGCTCGGGCTACACCTTC. Translated, it gives CSATGDYGSGYTF.